Each of the 6 T cell receptor beta chains below was sequenced from the same sample in a study of blood T cells in healthy people across ages. Then a second PCR, running roughly 7 to 12 cycles, was carried out with a sample-barcoded 5' primer and a J-beta primer mix. TCRdb fed the 5' RACE reads into MiXCR, producing one record per CDR3 protein. This table has 780,000 or so distinct CDR3 sequences, 20% to 25% appearing once. These sequences were also reported in another study, on T cells of mothers and their children.

The sample was blood. Every receptor here comes from a boy under 18 in good health.

This clonotype was found a few times. The CDR3 spells CASSPSTSGGVETQYF. In DNA form, the CDR3 reads TGTGCCAGCAGCCCATCGACTAGCGGGGGTGTCGAGACCCAGTACTTC. The J gene is TRBJ2-5, the V gene TRBV7-2, with 12 bases aligning to TRBD2. The CDR3 is 16 amino acids. Germline V gene lookup returns CDR1 SGHTA and CDR2 FQGNSA. V was pared by 5 bases and J by 5 bases, with 9 bases of the junction left unmatched.

This clonotype is a singleton in its sample. The chain employs TRBV27 and TRBJ2-5; TRBD1 might be the D (6 bases). The end of the DNA is better explained by TRBJ2-7, so the J call may be wrong. The germline gives CDR1 MNHEY, CDR2 SMNVEV (reference sequence). This CDR3 is 14 amino acids long. CDR3 amino acids: CASSLSTGHYEQYF. The CDR3 nucleotides read TGTGCCAGCAGTTTATCGACAGGACACTACGAGCAGTACTTC.

This chain joins TRBV20-1 and TRBJ1-4; perhaps TRBD1 as D (5 bases). CDR3 size: 13 residues. The germline CDR1 and CDR2 sequences are DFQATT and SNEGSKA (reference sequence). Trimming pared 4 bases from V and 8 bases from J, leaving 14 bases between. CDR3 DNA: TGCAGTGCTATAGAGGGGCTTCAGGAAAAACTGTTTTTT. It translates to CSAIEGLQEKLFF.

The chain's CDR3 is CASSFYSGRNNSPLHF. The CDR3 bases are TGCGCCAGCAGCTTTTATTCGGGTCGGAATAATTCACCCCTCCACTTT. V and J are TRBV5-1 and TRBJ1-6, with unresolved D. V dropped 2 bases and J dropped 5 bases, with 14 bases sitting between them. This CDR3 has 16 amino acids. Germline-derived CDR1 and CDR2 are SGHRS and YFSETQ.

The genes are TRBV25-1 and TRBJ1-5; D unresolved. With 4 bases removed from V and 0 bases from J, the gap between germline ends came to 7 bases. The CDR3 is 14 amino acids. The germline gives CDR1 MGHDK, CDR2 SYGVNS. The DNA for the CDR3 is TGTGCCAGCAGTGCCTTGGTTAGCAATCAGCCCCAGCATTTT. Residues: CASSALVSNQPQHF.

This clonotype turned up a few times. The chain uses TRBV20-1 and TRBJ2-3, with D tentatively TRBD1 (6 bases). The CDR3 length is 15 residues. The ends were cut back, 0 bases at V and 6 bases at J, with 16 bases in the middle. Germline CDR1 is DFQATT and CDR2 is SNEGSKA (reference sequence). This CDR3 reads CSARDRGQWRDTQYF. The CDR3 DNA is TGCAGTGCTAGAGATCGAGGACAGTGGAGGGATACGCAGTATTTT.